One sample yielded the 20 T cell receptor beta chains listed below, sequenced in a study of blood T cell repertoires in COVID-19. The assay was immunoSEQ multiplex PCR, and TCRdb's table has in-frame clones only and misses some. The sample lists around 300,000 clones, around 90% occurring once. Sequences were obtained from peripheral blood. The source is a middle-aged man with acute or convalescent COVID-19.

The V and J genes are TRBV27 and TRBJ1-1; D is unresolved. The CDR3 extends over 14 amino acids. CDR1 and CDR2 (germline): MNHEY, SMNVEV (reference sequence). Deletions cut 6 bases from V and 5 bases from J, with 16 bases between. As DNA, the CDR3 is TGTGCCAGCAGCCTGCCAGGCCGGTCGACTGAAGCTTTCTTT. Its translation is CASSLPGRSTEAFF.

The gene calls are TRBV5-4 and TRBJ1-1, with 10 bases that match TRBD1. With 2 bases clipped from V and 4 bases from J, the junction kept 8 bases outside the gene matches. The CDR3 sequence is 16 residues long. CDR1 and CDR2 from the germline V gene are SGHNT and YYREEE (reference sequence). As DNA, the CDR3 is TGTGCCAGCAGCTTACATCCGACAGGGGGCCCCACTGAAGCTTTCTTT. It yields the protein CASSLHPTGGPTEAFF.

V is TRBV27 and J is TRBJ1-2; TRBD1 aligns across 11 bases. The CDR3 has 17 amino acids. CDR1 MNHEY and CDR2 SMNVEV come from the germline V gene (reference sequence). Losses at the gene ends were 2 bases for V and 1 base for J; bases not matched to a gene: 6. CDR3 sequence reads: CASSLTGQGGYNYGYTF. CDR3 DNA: TGTGCCAGCAGTTTAACGGGACAGGGGGGTTATAACTATGGCTACACCTTC.

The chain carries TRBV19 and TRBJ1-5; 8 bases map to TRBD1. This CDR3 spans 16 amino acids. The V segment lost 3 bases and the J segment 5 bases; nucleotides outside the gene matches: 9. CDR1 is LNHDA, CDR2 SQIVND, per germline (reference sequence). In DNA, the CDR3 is TGTGCCAGTAGTATTTTGGCGGCAGGGGGCTATCAGCCCCAGCATTTT. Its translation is CASSILAAGGYQPQHF.

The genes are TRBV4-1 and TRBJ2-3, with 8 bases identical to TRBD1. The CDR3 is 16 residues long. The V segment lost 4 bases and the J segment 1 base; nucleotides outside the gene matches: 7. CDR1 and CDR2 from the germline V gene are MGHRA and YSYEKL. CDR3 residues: CASSRGTGVGTDTQYF. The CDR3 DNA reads TGCGCCAGCAGCCGAGGGACAGGTGTAGGCACAGATACGCAGTATTTT.

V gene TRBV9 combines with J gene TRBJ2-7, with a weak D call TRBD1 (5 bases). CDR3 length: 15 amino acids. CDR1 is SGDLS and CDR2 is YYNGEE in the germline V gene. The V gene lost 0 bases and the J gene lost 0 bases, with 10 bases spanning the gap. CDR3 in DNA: TGTGCCAGCAGCGTAGGACAGTCGAGCTCCTACGAGCAGTACTTC. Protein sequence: CASSVGQSSSYEQYF.

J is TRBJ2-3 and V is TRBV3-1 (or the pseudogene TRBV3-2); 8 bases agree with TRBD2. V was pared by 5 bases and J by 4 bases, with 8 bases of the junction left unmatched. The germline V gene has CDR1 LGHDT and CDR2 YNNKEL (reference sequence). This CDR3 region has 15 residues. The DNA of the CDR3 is TGTGCCAGCAGCTCAGCGGGAGCAGGGGCAGATACGCAGTATTTT. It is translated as CASSSAGAGADTQYF.

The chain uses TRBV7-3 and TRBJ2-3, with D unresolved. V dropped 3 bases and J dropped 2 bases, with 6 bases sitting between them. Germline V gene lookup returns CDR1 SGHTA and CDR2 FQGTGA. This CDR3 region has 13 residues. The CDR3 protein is CASSFAITDTQYF. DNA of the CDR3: TGTGCCAGCAGCTTCGCTATCACAGATACGCAGTATTTT. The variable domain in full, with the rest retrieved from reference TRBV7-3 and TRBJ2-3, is GAGVSQTPSNKVTEKGKYVELRCDPISGHTALYWYRQSLGQGPEFLIYFQGTGAADDSGLPNDRFFAVRPEGSVSTLKIQRTERGDSAVYLCASSFAITDTQYFGPGTRLTVL.

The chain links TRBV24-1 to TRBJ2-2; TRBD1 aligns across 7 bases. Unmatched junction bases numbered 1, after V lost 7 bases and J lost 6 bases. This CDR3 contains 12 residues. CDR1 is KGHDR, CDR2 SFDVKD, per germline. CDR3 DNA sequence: TGTGCCACCAGACAGGGGTCCGGGGAGCTGTTTTTT. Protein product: CATRQGSGELFF.

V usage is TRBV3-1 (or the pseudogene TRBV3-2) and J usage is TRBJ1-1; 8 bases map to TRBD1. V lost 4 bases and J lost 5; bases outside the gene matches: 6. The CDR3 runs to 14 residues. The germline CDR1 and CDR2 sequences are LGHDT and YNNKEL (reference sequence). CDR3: CASSPTGARTEAFF. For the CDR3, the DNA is TGTGCCAGCAGCCCGACAGGGGCGAGGACTGAAGCTTTCTTT.

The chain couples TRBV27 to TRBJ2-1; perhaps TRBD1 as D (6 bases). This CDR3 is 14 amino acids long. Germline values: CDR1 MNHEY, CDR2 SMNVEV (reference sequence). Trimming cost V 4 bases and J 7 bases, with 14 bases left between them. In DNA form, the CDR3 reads TGTGCCAGCAGTTCACGAACTCAGGGGAATGAGCAGTTCTTC. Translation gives CASSSRTQGNEQFF.

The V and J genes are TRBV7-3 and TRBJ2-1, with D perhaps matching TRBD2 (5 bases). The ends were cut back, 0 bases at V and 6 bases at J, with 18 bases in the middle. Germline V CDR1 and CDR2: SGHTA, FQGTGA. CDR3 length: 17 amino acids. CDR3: CASSLTGGPEGRNEQFF. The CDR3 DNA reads TGTGCCAGCAGCTTAACGGGCGGGCCAGAGGGTCGCAATGAGCAGTTCTTC.

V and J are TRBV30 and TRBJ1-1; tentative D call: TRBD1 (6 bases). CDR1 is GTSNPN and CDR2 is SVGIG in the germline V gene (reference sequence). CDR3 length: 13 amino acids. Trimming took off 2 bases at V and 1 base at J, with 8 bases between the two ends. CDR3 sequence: CAWSWTANTEAFF. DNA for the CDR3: TGTGCCTGGAGTTGGACAGCGAACACTGAAGCTTTCTTT.

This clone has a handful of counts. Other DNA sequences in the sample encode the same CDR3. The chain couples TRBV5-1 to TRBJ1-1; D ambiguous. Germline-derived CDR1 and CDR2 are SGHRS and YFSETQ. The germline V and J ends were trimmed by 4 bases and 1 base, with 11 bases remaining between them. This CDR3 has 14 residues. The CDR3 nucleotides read TGCGCCAGCAGCCCGACTAGCGGGAACACTGAAGCTTTCTTT. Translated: CASSPTSGNTEAFF.

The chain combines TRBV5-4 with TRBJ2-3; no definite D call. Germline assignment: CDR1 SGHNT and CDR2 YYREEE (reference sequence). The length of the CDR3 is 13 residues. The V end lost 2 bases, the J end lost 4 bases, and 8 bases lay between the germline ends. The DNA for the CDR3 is TGTGCCAGCAGCTTAGCCCTCCCAGATACGCAGTATTTT. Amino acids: CASSLALPDTQYF. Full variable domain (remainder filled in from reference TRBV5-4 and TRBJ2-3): ETGVTQSPTHLIKTRGQQVTLRCSSQSGHNTVSWYQQALGQGPQFIFQYYREEENGRGNFPPRFSGLQFPNYSSELNVNALELDDSALYLCASSLALPDTQYFGPGTRLTVL.

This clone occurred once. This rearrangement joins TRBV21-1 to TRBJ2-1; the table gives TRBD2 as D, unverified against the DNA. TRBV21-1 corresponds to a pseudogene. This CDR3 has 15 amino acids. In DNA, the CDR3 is TGTGCCAGCAGCTCCCCGAGCCGGGGTATCCATGAGCAGTTCTTC. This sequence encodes CASSSPSRGIHEQFF.

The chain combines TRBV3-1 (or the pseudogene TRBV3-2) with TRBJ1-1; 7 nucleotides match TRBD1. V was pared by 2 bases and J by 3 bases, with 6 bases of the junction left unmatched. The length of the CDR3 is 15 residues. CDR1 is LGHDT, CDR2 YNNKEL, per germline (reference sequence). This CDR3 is CASSQPTGSYTEAFF. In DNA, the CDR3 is TGTGCCAGCAGCCAACCGACAGGGAGTTACACTGAAGCTTTCTTT.

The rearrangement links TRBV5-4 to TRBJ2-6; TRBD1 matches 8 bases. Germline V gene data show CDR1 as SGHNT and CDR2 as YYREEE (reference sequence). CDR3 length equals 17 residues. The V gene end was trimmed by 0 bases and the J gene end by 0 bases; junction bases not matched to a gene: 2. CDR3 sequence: CASSLARGLSGANVLTF. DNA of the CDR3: TGTGCCAGCAGCTTGGCCAGGGGGCTCTCTGGGGCCAACGTCCTGACTTTC.

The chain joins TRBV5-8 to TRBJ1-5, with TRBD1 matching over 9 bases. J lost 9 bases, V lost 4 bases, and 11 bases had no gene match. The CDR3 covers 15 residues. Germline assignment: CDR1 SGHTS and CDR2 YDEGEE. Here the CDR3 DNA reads TGTGCCAGCAGCACAGGGACAGGGTTGAGTTTGCCCCAGCATTTT. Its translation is CASSTGTGLSLPQHF. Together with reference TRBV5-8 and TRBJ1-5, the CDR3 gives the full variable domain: EAGVTQSPTHLIKTRGQQATLRCSPISGHTSVYWYQQALGLGLQFLLWYDEGEERNRGNFPPRFSGRQFPNYSSELNVNALELEDSALYLCASSTGTGLSLPQHFGDGTRLSIL.

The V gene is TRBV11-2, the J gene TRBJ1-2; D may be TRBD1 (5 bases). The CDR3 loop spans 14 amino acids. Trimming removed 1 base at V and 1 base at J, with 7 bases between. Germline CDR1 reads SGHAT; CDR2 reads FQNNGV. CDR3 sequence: CASSLGQLNYGYTF. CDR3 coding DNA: TGTGCCAGCAGCTTAGGACAGCTTAACTATGGCTACACCTTC.